These 19 T cell receptor beta chains share one sample of origin, sequenced in a study of blood T cell repertoires in COVID-19. Profiling relied on immunoSEQ multiplex PCR, and the TCRdb table lists in-frame clones only, not all of them. This sample carries 200,000 to 250,000 clones, roughly 80% of them seen once, and the ten largest clones take roughly 2.7%. The sequencing input was peripheral blood. The source of these receptors is a woman between 65 and 79 years old with active or convalescent COVID-19.

The chain links TRBV2 to TRBJ2-7, with 8 bases matching TRBD1. After removal of 6 bases from V and 6 bases from J, the junction contained 7 bases not matched to a gene. The germline V gene has CDR1 SNHLY and CDR2 FYNNEI. The CDR3 is 13 residues long. The CDR3 protein is CASRDRVVGEQYF. The CDR3 coding sequence is TGTGCCAGCAGGGACAGGGTGGTCGGCGAGCAGTACTTC.

The V gene is TRBV6-6, the J gene TRBJ1-4; 8 bases align to TRBD1. CDR1 and CDR2 from the germline V gene are MNHNY and SVGAGI (reference sequence). V trimming: 6 bases; J trimming: 7 bases; junction bases outside the gene matches: 7. The CDR3 is 14 residues long. CDR3 in amino acids: CASSTGTGTEKLFF. For the CDR3, the DNA is TGTGCCAGCAGCACCGGGACAGGCACTGAAAAACTGTTTTTT.

The chain links TRBV6-6 to TRBJ2-7; the match to TRBD2 covers 8 bases. Per the germline V gene, CDR1 is MNHNY and CDR2 is SVGAGI (reference sequence). The CDR3 sequence is 13 residues long. With 6 bases clipped from V and 3 bases from J, the junction kept 4 bases outside the gene matches. The CDR3 region has the DNA TGTGCCAGCAGCCTAAGCGGGAGCTACGAGCAGTACTTC. It yields the protein CASSLSGSYEQYF.

This chain uses TRBV27 with TRBJ2-2, with D maybe TRBD2 (5 bases). The V gene lost 6 bases and the J gene lost 0 bases, with 11 bases spanning the gap. This CDR3 comprises 15 residues. CDR1 MNHEY and CDR2 SMNVEV come from the germline V gene (reference sequence). CDR3 coding DNA: TGTGCCAGCAGGCTTAGAGGGTCGAACACCGGGGAGCTGTTTTTT. This codes for CASRLRGSNTGELFF.

The chain combines TRBV30 with TRBJ2-5; TRBD2 aligns across 11 bases. Germline V gives CDR1 GTSNPN, CDR2 SVGIG (reference sequence). The CDR3 covers 14 residues. J lost 4 bases, V lost 5 bases, and 6 bases had no gene match. The CDR3 protein is CAWGATSGTETQYF. CDR3 sequence (DNA): TGTGCCTGGGGAGCGACTAGCGGGACAGAGACCCAGTACTTC.

The chain employs TRBV6-6 and TRBJ2-7, with a possible D match to TRBD2 (6 bases). Looked up from germline, CDR1 is MNHNY and CDR2 is SVGAGI (reference sequence). This CDR3 spans 11 amino acids. V shed 8 bases and J shed 1 base, with 6 bases lying between them. CDR3 loop: CASGTSYEQYF. CDR3 nucleotides: TGTGCCAGCGGGACTTCCTACGAGCAGTACTTC.

In its sample, this clone was seen once. The V call is TRBV24-1, the J call TRBJ1-4; no definite D call. CDR1 KGHDR and CDR2 SFDVKD come from the germline V gene. The V gene lost 6 bases and the J gene lost 6 bases, with 10 bases spanning the gap. The CDR3 loop spans 13 amino acids. CDR3 sequence: CATSSWPDEKLFF. Here the CDR3 DNA reads TGTGCCACCAGTTCTTGGCCAGATGAAAAACTGTTTTTT.

The gene calls are TRBV27 and TRBJ2-1, with TRBD1 matching over 7 bases. Germline lookup yields CDR1 MNHEY and CDR2 SMNVEV (reference sequence). The CDR3 runs 16 residues. Trimming took 4 bases from V and 2 from J; bases not matched to a gene: 8. The CDR3 nucleotides read TGTGCCAGCAGTTCCCACAGGGGCGCAACCTACAATGAGCAGTTCTTC. Protein: CASSSHRGATYNEQFF.

This chain uses TRBV5-6 with TRBJ2-7; D uncertain. Deletions cut 4 bases from V and 7 bases from J, with 9 bases between. Germline assignment: CDR1 SGHDT and CDR2 YYEEEE. This CDR3 comprises 11 residues. DNA of the CDR3: TGTGCCAGCAGCACACCTTTGGAGCAGTACTTC. Amino acids: CASSTPLEQYF. The full variable domain, with the rest looked up from reference TRBV5-6 and TRBJ2-7, is DAGVTQSPTHLIKTRGQQVTLRCSPKSGHDTVSWYQQALGQGPQFIFQYYEEEERQRGNFPDRFSGHQFPNYSSELNVNALLLGDSALYLCASSTPLEQYFGPGTRLTVT.

The rearrangement joins TRBV20-1 to TRBJ1-4, with D perhaps matching TRBD1 (5 bases). Germline CDR1 is DFQATT and CDR2 is SNEGSKA (reference sequence). V gave up 3 bases and J gave up 7 bases, with 15 bases separating them. This CDR3 contains 14 residues. DNA of the CDR3: TGCAGTGCTAGTGCCGGCCTGGGGCTTGAAAAACTGTTTTTT. Translated: CSASAGLGLEKLFF.

The chain joins TRBV28 to TRBJ2-7; TRBD1 agrees at 7 bases. The V gene's germline CDR1 is MDHEN and CDR2 SYDVKM. Trimming cost V 4 bases and J 5 bases; bases outside gene matches: 8. The CDR3 is made up of 14 amino acids. CDR3 in amino acids: CASSSAGGSDEQYF. Here the CDR3 DNA reads TGTGCCAGCAGTTCGGCAGGGGGTAGCGACGAGCAGTACTTC.

The chain carries TRBV5-6 and TRBJ1-5; D perhaps matches TRBD1 (6 bases). Trimming pared 0 bases from V and 6 bases from J, leaving 7 bases between. This CDR3 contains 13 residues. Germline-derived CDR1 and CDR2 are SGHDT and YYEEEE. The CDR3 DNA sequence: TGTGCCAGCAGCTTGGCAGGGGTTCAGCCCCAGCATTTT. This codes for CASSLAGVQPQHF.

The V gene is TRBV18, the J gene TRBJ1-1; D might be TRBD1 (5 bases). Trimming took 3 bases from V and 7 from J, leaving 15 bases between them. The CDR3 has 14 residues. Germline lookup yields CDR1 KGHSH and CDR2 LQKENI. Here the CDR3 reads CASSPRVDLDEAFF. The CDR3 bases are TGTGCCAGCTCACCCAGGGTGGATTTAGATGAAGCTTTCTTT.

The V gene is TRBV2, the J gene TRBJ1-1; perhaps TRBD1 as D (5 bases). Trimming took 6 bases from V and 1 from J, leaving 9 bases between them. In germline, CDR1 is SNHLY, CDR2 FYNNEI. The length of the CDR3 is 13 residues. CDR3 sequence reads: CASSLTENTEAFF. The CDR3 nucleotides read TGTGCCAGCAGCCTGACAGAGAACACTGAAGCTTTCTTT.

The chain is built from TRBV19 and TRBJ2-7, with a tentative D call TRBD1 (6 bases). Germline V CDR1 and CDR2: LNHDA, SQIVND (reference sequence). Trimming removed 5 bases at V and 0 bases at J, with 14 bases between. The CDR3 extends over 15 amino acids. In nucleotides, the CDR3 is TGTGCCAGTAGTTTCTCGACAGGTAGCTCCTACGAGCAGTACTTC. Its translation is CASSFSTGSSYEQYF.

V is TRBV29-1 and J is TRBJ2-5; D gene ambiguous. Per germline, CDR1 SQVTM and CDR2 ANQGSEA. With 0 bases removed from V and 5 bases from J, the gap between germline ends came to 7 bases. The CDR3 extends over 12 amino acids. CDR3 coding DNA: TGCAGCGTTGAAGAGGAGACGGAGACCCAGTACTTC. The encoded protein is CSVEEETETQYF.

The V and J genes are TRBV10-3 and TRBJ1-2; no definite D call. The CDR3 covers 14 residues. The germline gives CDR1 ENHRY, CDR2 SYGVKD. The V and J ends lost 7 bases and 0 bases respectively, with 12 bases between them. CDR3 nucleotide sequence: TGTGCCATCACCAGAGACATATCTAACTATGGCTACACCTTC. Protein: CAITRDISNYGYTF.

This chain connects TRBV5-8 to TRBJ1-2, with D unclear. The CDR3 has 13 amino acids. V was cut by 0 bases and J by 7 bases, with 10 bases left in between. Germline CDR1 is SGHTS and CDR2 is YDEGEE. The CDR3 DNA is TGTGCCAGCAGCTTGGAAGGGAGGTTTGGCTACACCTTC. It is translated as CASSLEGRFGYTF.

This CDR3 is CASSQSSLALSTGELFF. The CDR3 DNA reads TGCGCCAGCAGTCAATCGTCCCTAGCCCTATCTACCGGGGAGCTGTTTTTT. The V and J genes are TRBV23-1 and TRBJ2-2; maybe TRBD2 (5 bases). TRBV23-1 is placed among ORFs of uncertain function. CDR3 length: 17 amino acids. V dropped 0 bases and J dropped 5 bases, with 16 bases sitting between them.